Listed below are T cell receptor beta chains from one sample, sequenced in a study of shared clonotypes between healthy human individuals. Assay: immunoSEQ multiplex PCR; the TCRdb copy retains only in-frame clones and omits some. Of roughly 1,100,000 clones in the sample, about 76% were seen once. The sequenced sample was memory CD4+ T cells sorted from blood. These receptors were taken from a man aged 18 to 29 in good health. Each CDR3 is given with its conserved first and last residue. Fields, in order: V gene, D gene, J gene, clone size, CDR3 DNA, CDR3 protein. The D gene is left open where the match is weak. Some rows mark clone size as missing; the rest say once, few, many or name a class of expanded clone.

V: TRBV5-1; D: -; J: TRBJ1-5; size: few; DNA: TGCGCCAGCAGCTTGGACGGACACCCCAATCAGCCCCAGCATTTT; CDR3: CASSLDGHPNQPQHF
V: TRBV30; D: -; J: TRBJ2-2; size: -; DNA: TGTGCCTGGAGTGGAGGAACCGGGGAGCTGTTTTTT; CDR3: CAWSGGTGELFF
V: TRBV2; D: TRBD1; J: TRBJ1-2; size: many; DNA: TGTGCCAGCAGAATTTGGGGGCAGGGGGCCGGCTACACCTTC; CDR3: CASRIWGQGAGYTF
V: TRBV19; D: TRBD1; J: TRBJ1-1; size: -; DNA: TGTGCCAGTAGCCAACAGGGGAGGACTGAAGCTTTCTTT; CDR3: CASSQQGRTEAFF
V: TRBV6-1; D: -; J: TRBJ2-2; size: once; DNA: TGTGCCAGCAGTGAATCTAGGACCTCCGGGGAGCTGTTTTTT; CDR3: CASSESRTSGELFF
V: TRBV2; D: -; J: TRBJ1-1; size: once; DNA: TGTGCCACCCTCCTCGAACCGAACACTGAAGCTTTCTTT; CDR3: CATLLEPNTEAFF
V: TRBV7-8; D: TRBD2; J: TRBJ2-5; size: -; DNA: TGTGCCAGCAGCTTAGCCGGGACTAGCGCCCCTAGAGAAGCCCAAGAGACCCAGTACTTC; CDR3: CASSLAGTSAPREAQETQYF
V: TRBV5-1; D: -; J: TRBJ2-6; size: -; DNA: TGCGCCAGCAGCACGGCGGGGCTCTCTGGGGCCAACGTCCTGACTTTC; CDR3: CASSTAGLSGANVLTF
V: TRBV11-2; D: -; J: TRBJ1-3; size: few; DNA: TGTGCCAGCAGCCGGACAGAGTTTATTCCTGGAAACACCATATATTTT; CDR3: CASSRTEFIPGNTIYF
V: TRBV7-8; D: TRBD1; J: TRBJ1-1; size: -; DNA: TGTGCCAGCAGCCCAGAGACAGGGCCAAACACTGAAGCTTTCTTT; CDR3: CASSPETGPNTEAFF
V: TRBV11-3; D: -; J: TRBJ2-2; size: -; DNA: TGTGCCAGCAGCTTACAGGACGGGGAGCTGTTTTTT; CDR3: CASSLQDGELFF
V: TRBV28; D: TRBD2; J: TRBJ2-5; size: -; DNA: TGTGCCAGCAGCGGCGGGGGGGAGGAGACCCAGTACTTC; CDR3: CASSGGGEETQYF
V: TRBV5-1; D: TRBD2; J: TRBJ2-5; size: -; DNA: TGCGCCAGCACCATGACAGGCGGGGGGGAGACCCAGTACTTC; CDR3: CASTMTGGGETQYF
V: TRBV6-5; D: -; J: TRBJ2-5; size: -; DNA: TGTGCCAGCCGTTCTGTCGGCCAAGAGACCCAGTACTTC; CDR3: CASRSVGQETQYF
V: TRBV11-2; D: -; J: TRBJ2-7; size: -; DNA: TGTGCCAGCAGCCCTGGCTGGCCGGTTCCCGAGCAGTACTTC; CDR3: CASSPGWPVPEQYF
V: TRBV28; D: -; J: TRBJ2-6; size: -; DNA: TGTGCCAGCAACAGGGATAGTCTTGGGGCCAACGTCCTGACTTTC; CDR3: CASNRDSLGANVLTF
V: TRBV19; D: TRBD1; J: TRBJ1-2; size: -; DNA: TGTGCCAGTACCCCCCCCCGGGGACAGGGCGGCTATGGCTACACCTTC; CDR3: CASTPPRGQGGYGYTF
V: TRBV10-3; D: -; J: TRBJ2-3; size: -; DNA: TGTGCCATCAGTGTTTCCAACACAGATACGCAGTATTTT; CDR3: CAISVSNTDTQYF
V: TRBV6-5; D: -; J: TRBJ2-5; size: -; DNA: TGTGCCAGCAGTAGTCGGGGCCGCCTGGGGGAGACCCAGTACTTC; CDR3: CASSSRGRLGETQYF
V: TRBV21-1; D: -; J: TRBJ1-2; size: -; DNA: TGTGCCAGCAGCAAAGGACCGGGACAGGAGTTTAACTATGGCTACACCTTC; CDR3: CASSKGPGQEFNYGYTF
V: TRBV5-1; D: -; J: TRBJ2-3; size: few; DNA: TGCGCCAGCAGCGAGACGGAGGGCACAGATACGCAGTATTTT; CDR3: CASSETEGTDTQYF
V: TRBV30; D: -; J: TRBJ1-1; size: few; DNA: TGTGCCTGGAGATCTTTGGGGGGGAACACTGAAGCTTTCTTT; CDR3: CAWRSLGGNTEAFF
V: TRBV19; D: -; J: TRBJ1-5; size: -; DNA: -; CDR3: CASSSGQGFIQPQHF
V: TRBV5-1; D: TRBD2; J: TRBJ2-1; size: -; DNA: TGCGCCAGCAGGAGCGGGGGGGCCAATGAGCAGTTCTTC; CDR3: CASRSGGANEQFF
V: TRBV2; D: TRBD1; J: TRBJ2-2; size: -; DNA: TGTGCCAGCAGTTCGAACAGGGGGCGCGACACCGGGGAGCTGTTTTTT; CDR3: CASSSNRGRDTGELFF
V: TRBV4-3; D: TRBD2; J: TRBJ2-1; size: once; DNA: TGCGCCAGCAGCCAACTGGGACTACCAACCTACAATGAGCAGTTCTTC; CDR3: CASSQLGLPTYNEQFF
V: TRBV10-3; D: -; J: TRBJ2-1; size: -; DNA: TGTGCCATCAGAAGCCGGGACGGTTACAATGAGCAGTTCTTC; CDR3: CAIRSRDGYNEQFF
V: TRBV25-1; D: TRBD1; J: TRBJ2-7; size: once; DNA: TGTGTCAGCAAAGAGATACAGGGGTACGAGCAGTACTTC; CDR3: CVSKEIQGYEQYF
V: TRBV28; D: -; J: TRBJ2-2; size: many; DNA: TGTGCCAGCAGTTTATACAACGGCGGGGAGCTGTTTTTT; CDR3: CASSLYNGGELFF
V: TRBV5-4; D: TRBD2; J: TRBJ2-7; size: many; DNA: TGTGCCAGCAGCCCAGGACCTAGCGGGAGACTCTCCTACGAGCAGTACTTC; CDR3: CASSPGPSGRLSYEQYF
V: TRBV14; D: TRBD1; J: TRBJ2-5; size: -; DNA: TGTGCCAGTGGGACAGCCCTCCTTGGGACCCAGTACTTC; CDR3: CASGTALLGTQYF
V: TRBV5-1; D: TRBD1; J: TRBJ1-6; size: -; DNA: TGCGCCAGCAGCTCGACAGGGAACGGGGATTCACCCCTCCACTTT; CDR3: CASSSTGNGDSPLHF
V: TRBV6-5; D: -; J: TRBJ2-1; size: -; DNA: TGTGCCAGCAGGAAATTGGATGCTGGGAGCAATGAGCAGTTCTTC; CDR3: CASRKLDAGSNEQFF
V: TRBV2; D: -; J: TRBJ2-7; size: -; DNA: TGTGCCAGCAGTGATGGAGCCTCCGGGGGGCTCTCCTACGAGCAGTACTTC; CDR3: CASSDGASGGLSYEQYF
V: TRBV6-5; D: -; J: TRBJ1-5; size: once; DNA: TGTGCCAGCAGTTACTCGGGGGATAGGGATCAGCCCCAGCATTTT; CDR3: CASSYSGDRDQPQHF
V: TRBV12-5; D: -; J: TRBJ1-3; size: -; DNA: TGTGCTAGTGGTTTGCCGGCGACAGTCCTGGGAGACACCATATATTTT; CDR3: CASGLPATVLGDTIYF
V: TRBV15; D: -; J: TRBJ1-2; size: many; DNA: TGTGCCACCAGCAGAGATCGGGAGATTAACTATGGCTACACCTTC; CDR3: CATSRDREINYGYTF
V: TRBV7-9; D: -; J: TRBJ1-3; size: once; DNA: TGTGCCAGCACCTCCCCCGATCGGGGCACCATATATTTT; CDR3: CASTSPDRGTIYF
V: TRBV11-2; D: -; J: TRBJ1-5; size: -; DNA: TGTGCCAGCAGCGCCGCCGGAGGCAATCAGCCCCAGCATTTT; CDR3: CASSAAGGNQPQHF
V: TRBV5-1; D: -; J: TRBJ1-2; size: -; DNA: TGCGCCAGCAGTCCCGGACAAGGGACCTCTGGCTACACCTTC; CDR3: CASSPGQGTSGYTF
V: TRBV19; D: -; J: TRBJ1-3; size: -; DNA: TGTGCCAGTAGTCGCCCCGGAGGTGGAAACACCATATATTTT; CDR3: CASSRPGGGNTIYF
V: TRBV30; D: -; J: TRBJ2-1; size: -; DNA: TGTGCCTGGAGTGATATTGGAAGGCAGTTCTTC; CDR3: CAWSDIGRQFF